Following are 30 T cell receptor beta chains from one sample sequenced in a study of T-cell memory formation after mild COVID-19. TCRdb re-called the 5' RACE reads through MiXCR, storing one row per CDR3 protein. The data contain roughly 400,000 distinct CDR3 sequences, approximately 15% of them singletons. Sample: PBMCs or a T cell subset sorted from them (not recorded which). The receptors stem from a man younger than 30 who had mild COVID-19 (a few samples of this study predate the infection). Cell type and time point are not known.

This sequence joins TRBV3-1 and TRBJ1-2; no firm D call. Germline CDR1 and CDR2: LGHDT and YNNKEL (reference sequence). V dropped 0 bases and J dropped 2 bases, with 7 bases sitting between them. The CDR3 sequence is 14 residues long. The CDR3 spells CASSQDHRNYGYTF. CDR3 DNA sequence: TGTGCCAGCAGCCAAGATCATCGAAACTATGGCTACACCTTC.

This clonotype showed up many times. The J gene is TRBJ1-4, the V gene TRBV6-5, with unresolved D. The V end lost 0 bases, the J end lost 8 bases, and 7 bases lay between the germline ends. The CDR3 is made up of 13 amino acids. The germline CDR1 and CDR2 sequences are MNHEY and SVGAGI. As DNA, the CDR3 is TGTGCCAGCAGTTACTCGATCGGGGAAAAACTGTTTTTT. Protein product: CASSYSIGEKLFF.

The V call is TRBV4-2, the J call TRBJ2-2; the D is unclear. Germline CDR1 and CDR2: LGHNA and YNFKEQ. The V and J ends lost 2 bases and 4 bases respectively, with 5 bases between them. The CDR3 extends over 13 amino acids. The CDR3 coding sequence is TGTGCCAGCAGCCAACCAGGCACCGGGGAGCTGTTTTTT. Protein sequence: CASSQPGTGELFF.

This clonotype came up a few times. CDR3 DNA: TGTGCCAGCAGTTCTCTAGCGGGGGCTAGCACAGATACGCAGTATTTT. It codes for CASSSLAGASTDTQYF. The V gene is TRBV12-3 or TRBV12-4, the J gene TRBJ2-3; TRBD2 matches 10 bases. The CDR3 consists of 16 residues. V dropped 4 bases and J dropped 0; count of bases not matched to a gene: 4.

V and J are TRBV7-8 and TRBJ2-4; possible D gene TRBD2, 5 bases. Germline lookup yields CDR1 SGHVS and CDR2 FQNEAQ. V lost 5 bases, J lost 0 bases, and 14 bases lay in between. The CDR3 has 16 amino acids. CDR3 amino acids: CASSANRGLAKNIQYF. CDR3 DNA sequence: TGTGCCAGCAGCGCTAACAGAGGACTAGCCAAAAACATTCAGTACTTC.

This clonotype has only a few counts. The gene calls are TRBV7-9 and TRBJ1-5; D may be TRBD1 (5 bases). V was cut by 1 base and J by 8 bases, with 12 bases left in between. CDR3 length equals 14 residues. Germline lookup yields CDR1 SEHNR and CDR2 FQNEAQ (reference sequence). The DNA of the CDR3 is TGTGCCAGCAGCTTAGGAGGAGGGGTAAAGCCCCAGCATTTT. Its protein product is CASSLGGGVKPQHF.

This clonotype was found a few times. The J gene is TRBJ2-4, the V gene TRBV11-1, with 7 bases fitting TRBD1. The V gene's germline CDR1 is SGHAT and CDR2 FQDESV (reference sequence). V dropped 6 bases and J dropped 0; count of bases not matched to a gene: 8. The CDR3 has 16 amino acids. Here the CDR3 DNA reads TGTGCCAGCAGATATGGGACAGCGCTAGCCAAAAACATTCAGTACTTC. This translates into CASRYGTALAKNIQYF. The full variable domain, rest sourced from reference TRBV11-1 and TRBJ2-4, is EAEVAQSPRYKITEKSQAVAFWCDPISGHATLYWYRQILGQGPELLVQFQDESVVDDSQLPKDRFSAERLKGVDSTLKIQPAELGDSAMYLCASRYGTALAKNIQYFGAGTRLSVL.

The chain recombines TRBV29-1 with TRBJ2-2; 7 bases match TRBD2. Unmatched junction bases numbered 6, after V lost 5 bases and J lost 3 bases. This CDR3 contains 14 residues. CDR1 and CDR2 (germline): SQVTM, ANQGSEA. CDR3 residues: CSVMSGVYTGELFF. The CDR3 nucleotides are TGCAGCGTTATGAGCGGGGTTTACACCGGGGAGCTGTTTTTT.

This clonotype has ten or more counts. This sequence joins TRBV18 and TRBJ2-1, with D uncertain. V dropped 3 bases and J dropped 6 bases, with 12 bases sitting between them. The CDR3 spans 14 residues. From germline, CDR1 is KGHSH and CDR2 LQKENI. The CDR3 loop is CASSPSYSTNEQFF. CDR3 coding DNA: TGTGCCAGCTCACCTTCGTACAGTACCAATGAGCAGTTCTTC.

This clonotype was counted between two and nine times. This chain connects TRBV9 to TRBJ2-5, with 8 bases lining up with TRBD2. There are 17 residues in the CDR3. The germline V gene encodes CDR1 SGDLS and CDR2 YYNGEE. The J segment lost 5 bases and the V segment lost 4 bases, leaving 16 bases of the junction unmatched. CDR3 sequence: CASSPRGVAGPRETQYF. In nucleotides, the CDR3 is TGTGCCAGCAGCCCGCGAGGGGTAGCGGGACCGCGGGAGACCCAGTACTTC.

The rearrangement joins TRBV6-2 or TRBV6-3 to TRBJ1-5, with a tentative D call TRBD1 (6 bases). The CDR3 is 13 amino acids. From germline, CDR1 is MNHEY and CDR2 SVGEGT. The V and J ends lost 8 bases and 4 bases respectively, with 12 bases between them. The CDR3 here is CASSRQVNQPQHF. Written as DNA, the CDR3 is TGTGCCAGCTCGCGACAGGTGAATCAGCCCCAGCATTTT.

The chain joins TRBV4-2 to TRBJ2-7; a weak D match, TRBD2 (7 bases). Germline V gives CDR1 LGHNA, CDR2 YNFKEQ. CDR3 length equals 18 residues. V was cut by 0 bases and J by 6 bases, with 24 bases left in between. The CDR3 nucleotides are TGTGCCAGCAGCCAAGATAGTCTTGGGGGGGCCAAATTGGGCGAGCAGTACTTC. As protein: CASSQDSLGGAKLGEQYF.

This chain links TRBV6-2 or TRBV6-3 with TRBJ2-7, with D uncertain. There are 12 residues in the CDR3. V lost 2 bases and J lost 8, with 10 bases in between. Germline values: CDR1 MNHEY, CDR2 SVGEGT. CDR3 DNA: TGTGCCAGCAGTTACGTCGTGGACCAGCAGTACTTC. This encodes CASSYVVDQQYF.

The chain links TRBV29-1 to TRBJ2-5, with a possible D match to TRBD1 (6 bases). V gave up 3 bases and J gave up 4 bases, with 15 bases separating them. Germline loops: CDR1 SQVTM, CDR2 ANQGSEA. CDR3 length: 14 amino acids. CDR3 DNA sequence: TGCAGCGTTGACAAGGGCAGGGGCGGAGAGACCCAGTACTTC. Its protein product is CSVDKGRGGETQYF.

This clonotype was detected only a few times. The chain couples TRBV6-6 to TRBJ2-7; D is perhaps TRBD2 (5 bases). Germline V gene data show CDR1 as MNHNY and CDR2 as SVGAGI (reference sequence). The V and J ends lost 2 bases and 2 bases respectively, with 13 bases between them. This CDR3 region has 15 residues. CDR3 coding DNA: TGTGCCAGCAGTTACCTTCCGGCGGGCCCCTACGAGCAGTACGTC. Amino acid sequence: CASSYLPAGPYEQYV.

V and J are TRBV4-1 and TRBJ2-1; 7 bases map to TRBD1. The CDR3 sequence is 14 residues long. Per germline, CDR1 MGHRA and CDR2 YSYEKL. J gave up 9 bases and V 1 base, and 6 bases lay outside the gene matches. As DNA, the CDR3 is TGCGCCAGCAGCCAAGGTTACAGGGGCGGTGAGCAGTTCTTC. It specifies CASSQGYRGGEQFF.

This clonotype has a handful of counts. V usage is TRBV18 and J usage is TRBJ2-1; tentatively, D is TRBD2 (6 bases). The V end was cut by 0 bases, the J end by 0 bases, with 9 bases between. Germline CDR1 reads KGHSH; CDR2 reads LQKENI. CDR3 length: 16 residues. The CDR3 nucleotides read TGTGCCAGCTCACCACCGGGGGGAGGCTCCTACAATGAGCAGTTCTTC. Its translation: CASSPPGGGSYNEQFF.

This clonotype was seen more than once but under ten times. The CDR3 is CATLSVTGALQETQYF. Here the CDR3 DNA reads TGTGCCACCTTATCCGTTACGGGGGCCCTACAAGAGACCCAGTACTTC. This chain connects TRBV28 to TRBJ2-5; either TRBD1 or TRBD2 may supply D (6 bases each). Germline V lookup: CDR1 MDHEN, CDR2 SYDVKM. The V end lost 10 bases, the J end lost 2 bases, and 23 bases lay between the germline ends. The CDR3 sequence is 16 residues long.

The chain employs TRBV12-3 or TRBV12-4 and TRBJ1-1; the D is unclear. This CDR3 is built from 15 residues. V shed 2 bases and J shed 1 base, with 11 bases lying between them. CDR3: CASSLNPTPNTEAFF. The CDR3, as DNA: TGTGCCAGCAGTTTAAATCCCACCCCGAACACTGAAGCTTTCTTT.

The gene calls are TRBV7-9 and TRBJ1-1, with D hard to call. V lost 6 bases, J lost 0 bases, and 23 bases lay in between. Germline V CDR1 and CDR2: SEHNR, FQNEAQ (reference sequence). The CDR3 loop spans 18 amino acids. The CDR3 bases are TGTGCCAGCAGTCTTAACCCCCTTGGACGGGTTCTGAACACTGAAGCTTTCTTT. Amino acid sequence: CASSLNPLGRVLNTEAFF.

This clonotype was detected only a few times. This chain links TRBV12-3 or TRBV12-4 with TRBJ1-5; 7 nucleotides line up with TRBD1. The length of the CDR3 is 14 residues. J gave up 4 bases and V 6 bases, and 6 bases lay outside the gene matches. The CDR3: CASSIDRENQPQHF. As DNA, the CDR3 is TGTGCCAGCAGCATAGACAGGGAGAATCAGCCCCAGCATTTT.

This clonotype occurred a few times. The CDR3 nucleotides are TGTGCCAGTAGTACGGACGCAGATACGCAGTATTTT. Its translation is CASSTDADTQYF. This sequence joins TRBV19 and TRBJ2-3; D gene unclear. This CDR3 comprises 12 residues. Germline assignment: CDR1 LNHDA and CDR2 SQIVND (reference sequence). Trimming removed 4 bases from V and 4 bases from J, with 6 bases in between.

This clonotype was observed a few times. The rearrangement joins TRBV5-6 to TRBJ2-1, with 7 bases identical to TRBD2. Germline CDR1 and CDR2: SGHDT and YYEEEE. The CDR3 loop spans 13 amino acids. V shed 3 bases and J 12 bases; nucleotides not matched to a gene: 9. The CDR3 bases are TGTGCCAGCAGCTCCCGGCGAGGGAGGGGGCAGTTCTTC. It encodes CASSSRRGRGQFF.

V gene TRBV28 combines with J gene TRBJ1-5; 11 positions match TRBD1. J was trimmed by 2 bases and V by 8 bases; bases with no gene match: 11. This CDR3 has 17 amino acids. Germline V CDR1 and CDR2: MDHEN, SYDVKM. The CDR3 DNA is TGTGCCAGCCGGTGGGACAGGGGGACAGGTGGCAATCAGCCCCAGCATTTT. It encodes CASRWDRGTGGNQPQHF. Full variable domain (rest looked up from reference TRBV28 and TRBJ1-5): DVKVTQSSRYLVKRTGEKVFLECVQDMDHENMFWYRQDPGLGLRLIYFSYDVKMKEKGDIPEGYSVSREKKERFSLILESASTNQTSMYLCASRWDRGTGGNQPQHFGDGTRLSIL.

The rearrangement links TRBV7-8 to TRBJ1-3; D not certain. The V gene lost 6 bases and the J gene lost 3 bases, with 12 bases spanning the gap. The germline V gene encodes CDR1 SGHVS and CDR2 FQNEAQ. The CDR3 is made up of 14 amino acids. For the CDR3, the DNA is TGTGCCAGCAGACCTGGACGAGGTGGAAACACCATATATTTT. Translated: CASRPGRGGNTIYF.

The chain has TRBV7-2 and TRBJ1-2, with D hard to call. The V end was cut by 1 base, the J end by 13 bases, with 13 bases between. The germline CDR1 and CDR2 sequences are SGHTA and FQGNSA. The CDR3 covers 12 residues. For the CDR3, the DNA is TGTGCCAGCAGCTTAGGGCTGGCCCCCCGCACCTTC. Translation gives CASSLGLAPRTF.

This clonotype was seen ten or more times. This chain links TRBV7-2 with TRBJ2-1, with 8 bases fitting TRBD2. The germline V gene has CDR1 SGHTA and CDR2 FQGNSA. The V gene end was trimmed by 5 bases and the J gene end by 3 bases; junction bases not matched to a gene: 6. The CDR3 has 15 amino acids. In DNA form, the CDR3 reads TGTGCCAGCAGCCTCCGGGGGGGCGGCTACAATGAGCAGTTCTTC. This gives the protein CASSLRGGGYNEQFF. The whole variable domain, filled in from reference TRBV7-2 and TRBJ2-1, reads GAGVSQSPSNKVTEKGKDVELRCDPISGHTALYWYRQSLGQGLEFLIYFQGNSAPDKSGLPSDRFSAERTGGSVSTLTIQRTQQEDSAVYLCASSLRGGGYNEQFFGPGTRLTVL.

V is TRBV3-1 and J is TRBJ2-7; D is unclear. From germline, CDR1 is LGHDT and CDR2 YNNKEL (reference sequence). The CDR3 is 13 amino acids. Trimming removed 4 bases at V and 3 bases at J, with 10 bases between. The CDR3 DNA sequence: TGTGCCAGCAGCCTTAACGGTGGCTACGAGCAGTACGTC. It yields the protein CASSLNGGYEQYV.

This clonotype was recorded a few times. This rearrangement joins TRBV12-3 or TRBV12-4 to TRBJ2-1, with 14 positions matching TRBD2. After removal of 7 bases from V and 8 bases from J, the junction contained 7 bases not matched to a gene. The CDR3 contains 15 residues. The DNA of the CDR3 is TGTGCCAGCACCCGAGGGACTAGCGGGGGATATGAGCAGTTCTTC. Residues: CASTRGTSGGYEQFF.

This clonotype came up a few times. The chain is built from TRBV29-1 and TRBJ2-6, with D perhaps assigned TRBD1 or TRBD2 (5 bases each). This CDR3 region has 16 residues. Per germline, CDR1 SQVTM and CDR2 ANQGSEA. V lost 3 bases and J lost 0, with 12 bases in between. CDR3 loop: CSVEGRLSSGANVLTF. DNA of the CDR3: TGCAGCGTTGAGGGACGTCTCAGCTCTGGGGCCAACGTCCTGACTTTC.